The 25 T cell receptor beta chains given below trace back to one sample, sequenced in a study of cytomegalovirus exposure and HLA in healthy donors (dated by TCRdb to 2017 to 2019). The library was generated by the immunoSEQ multiplex PCR assay. For the multiplex PCR, a mixture combining 60 forward primers for TCR Vbeta segments and 13 reverse primers for TCR Jbeta segments was used. TCRdb took this table from immuneACCESS and kept in-frame rearrangements with V and J called. Such tables lack part of the clones; where checked against another copy, unresolved V genes explain under half of the gap, and the rest is unexplained. Recorded for this sample are some 120,000 clones; 79% of them occurred a single time. The top ten constitute 3.5% to 4.5% of the sample. Specimen: PBMCs. Receptors originate from a young man in good health and CMV-seropositive.

V is TRBV25-1 and J is TRBJ1-5; 8 bases map to TRBD1. Germline V lookup: CDR1 MGHDK, CDR2 SYGVNS. The V and J ends lost 3 bases and 6 bases, in that order; junction bases with no gene match: 10. CDR3 length: 16 amino acids. Here the CDR3 DNA reads TGTGCCAGCAGTGATCCCGGGACAGGAGGTTTTCAGCCCCAGCATTTT. This sequence encodes CASSDPGTGGFQPQHF.

This chain links TRBV13 with TRBJ2-1, with 10 bases fitting TRBD1. The CDR3 covers 15 residues. Germline V lookup: CDR1 PRHDT, CDR2 FYEKMQ (reference sequence). Losses at the gene ends were 1 base for V and 8 bases for J; bases not matched to a gene: 5. Here the CDR3 DNA reads TGTGCCAGCAGCTTAGTTCCGACAGGGGGCGATGAGCAGTTCTTC. This gives the protein CASSLVPTGGDEQFF.

This clone has a handful of counts. The chain employs TRBV7-8 and TRBJ1-2, with 8 bases that match TRBD1. From germline, CDR1 is SGHVS and CDR2 FQNEAQ. V lost 3 bases to trimming and J lost 6 bases; unmatched junction nucleotides: 9. The CDR3 is made up of 15 amino acids. The CDR3 protein is CASSFDRGPFDGYTF. The CDR3 bases are TGTGCCAGCAGCTTTGACAGGGGCCCCTTTGATGGCTACACCTTC.

This chain links TRBV5-1 with TRBJ1-4; unclear D gene. Germline loops: CDR1 SGHRS, CDR2 YFSETQ. This CDR3 is 14 amino acids long. Trimming removed 3 bases from V and 7 bases from J, with 13 bases in between. CDR3 sequence (DNA): TGCGCCAGCAGCTCCACCCCCGGAGGTGAAAAACTGTTTTTT. This gives the protein CASSSTPGGEKLFF.

This clone was seen a single time. The chain has TRBV5-4 and TRBJ1-6; D is unresolved. Germline values: CDR1 SGHNT, CDR2 YYREEE (reference sequence). The V gene lost 0 bases and the J gene lost 7 bases, with 8 bases spanning the gap. CDR3 size: 14 residues. The CDR3 is CASSLGAGNSPLHF. CDR3 coding DNA: TGTGCCAGCAGCTTGGGAGCGGGAAATTCACCCCTCCACTTT.

Points on this clone: At one end, the junction sequence differs from germline, possibly due to a read error. The chain couples TRBV7-8 to TRBJ2-1; 8 positions agree with TRBD1. CDR3 length: 12 residues. Germline V gene sequence: CDR1 SGHVS, CDR2 FQNEAQ. The CDR3 DNA follows: TGTGCCAGCAGCTTAGGTTGGACAGGGCTGCTCTTC. It codes for CASSLGWTGLLF.

Notes on this clone: The junction departs from germline at one end; a sequencing error may be responsible. The chain couples TRBV7-9 to TRBJ1-1; tentative D call: TRBD1 (5 bases). This CDR3 has 13 amino acids. Germline V gene lookup returns CDR1 SEHNR and CDR2 FQNEAQ (reference sequence). CDR3 loop: CSSSFLGDTEAFF. DNA of the CDR3: TGTTCCAGCAGCTTCTTAGGGGACACTGAAGCTTTCTTT.

The rearrangement uses TRBV9 and TRBJ1-1; D gene unclear. V was shortened by 4 bases and J by 0 bases, with 13 bases between the two germline ends. The germline CDR1 and CDR2 sequences are SGDLS and YYNGEE. The CDR3 contains 15 residues. CDR3 sequence (DNA): TGTGCCAGCAGCTCTTATGACATCCTGAACACTGAAGCTTTCTTT. As protein: CASSSYDILNTEAFF.

This chain connects TRBV19 to TRBJ1-2; TRBD1 is a possible D gene (5 bases). V was pared by 1 base and J by 4 bases, with 16 bases between. Germline values: CDR1 LNHDA, CDR2 SQIVND (reference sequence). The CDR3 consists of 16 residues. In nucleotides, the CDR3 is TGTGCCAGTAGTATAGTTTCCAGGGTCGAACGCTATGGCTACACCTTC. It translates to CASSIVSRVERYGYTF.

With respect to this clone: The sample carries other DNA sequences with the same CDR3. This rearrangement joins TRBV11-3 to TRBJ1-2, with TRBD1 as a possible D gene (5 bases). Trimming took off 2 bases at V and 1 base at J, with 14 bases between the two ends. This CDR3 contains 16 residues. Germline loops: CDR1 SGHNT, CDR2 YENEEA. The CDR3 here is CASSLPRDGSNYGYTF. Here the CDR3 DNA reads TGTGCCAGCAGCTTACCGCGGGACGGCAGTAACTATGGCTACACCTTC.

The chain links TRBV7-9 to TRBJ2-3; 8 nucleotides align to TRBD2. From germline, CDR1 is SEHNR and CDR2 FQNEAQ (reference sequence). The CDR3 is 14 amino acids. V was clipped by 3 bases and J by 3 bases; unmatched bases: 2. This chain's CDR3 is CASSFGRGTDTQYF. The CDR3, as DNA: TGTGCCAGCAGCTTCGGGAGGGGAACAGATACGCAGTATTTT.

The rearrangement uses TRBV4-3 and TRBJ2-5, with TRBD2 matching over 11 bases. After removal of 1 base from V and 0 bases from J, the junction contained 7 bases not matched to a gene. CDR1 LGHNA and CDR2 YSLEER come from the germline V gene. The CDR3 totals 18 residues. This chain's CDR3 is CASSQGTSGRMYQETQYF. In nucleotides, the CDR3 is TGCGCCAGCAGCCAAGGTACTAGCGGGAGAATGTACCAAGAGACCCAGTACTTC.

The CDR3 region is CASSFEWAGFSNQPQHF. CDR3 bases: TGTGCCAGCAGCTTTGAATGGGCAGGGTTTAGCAATCAGCCCCAGCATTTT. This sequence joins TRBV5-5 and TRBJ1-5; the D gene is possibly TRBD1 (5 bases). CDR1 is SGHKS and CDR2 is YYEKEE in the germline V gene (reference sequence). Trimming stripped 2 bases from V and 0 bases from J, with 15 bases between. The length of the CDR3 is 17 residues. Full variable domain (missing parts from reference TRBV5-5 and TRBJ1-5): DAGVTQSPTHLIKTRGQQVTLRCSPISGHKSVSWYQQVLGQGPQFIFQYYEKEERGRGNFPDRFSARQFPNYSSELNVNALLLGDSALYLCASSFEWAGFSNQPQHFGDGTRLSIL.

The chain uses TRBV5-1 and TRBJ2-5; D is ambiguous. The CDR3 runs to 14 residues. V lost 1 base and J lost 1, with 8 bases in between. Per the germline V gene, CDR1 is SGHRS and CDR2 is YFSETQ. The CDR3 region is CASSLMSGQETQYF. The CDR3, as DNA: TGCGCCAGCAGCTTGATGAGTGGCCAAGAGACCCAGTACTTC.

This rearrangement joins TRBV5-1 to TRBJ2-3; no firm D call. Germline V gene lookup returns CDR1 SGHRS and CDR2 YFSETQ. Trimming stripped 5 bases from V and 2 bases from J, with 9 bases between. This CDR3 spans 13 amino acids. The CDR3 is CASSSTFTDTQYF. In DNA, the CDR3 is TGCGCCAGCAGTTCTACCTTCACAGATACGCAGTATTTT.

The chain couples TRBV29-1 to TRBJ2-1, with 7 nucleotides matching TRBD2. V shed 7 bases, J shed 5 bases, and the junction held 11 bases outside the gene matches. Germline CDR1 and CDR2: SQVTM and ANQGSEA. The CDR3 length is 14 residues. The CDR3 reads CSAVEAGLDNEQFF. CDR3 nucleotides: TGCAGCGCCGTGGAAGCGGGGCTCGACAATGAGCAGTTCTTC.

The chain employs TRBV4-1 and TRBJ1-6; no reliable D call. Trimming left V 4 bases short and J 8 bases short, with 15 bases between. The CDR3 has 15 residues. Per the germline V gene, CDR1 is MGHRA and CDR2 is YSYEKL. The CDR3 DNA follows: TGCGCCAGCAGCCTAAAGCCGGGTTTTGATTCACCCCTCCACTTT. Protein: CASSLKPGFDSPLHF.

The gene calls are TRBV5-1 and TRBJ2-5; 11 nucleotides align to TRBD2. The CDR3 covers 16 residues. With 3 bases clipped from V and 3 bases from J, the junction kept 7 bases outside the gene matches. The V gene's germline CDR1 is SGHRS and CDR2 YFSETQ. The CDR3 here is CASSSRLAGLEETQYF. The CDR3 bases are TGCGCCAGCAGCTCCCGACTAGCGGGGCTCGAAGAGACCCAGTACTTC.

This clone was picked up a small number of times. The CDR3 nucleotides are TGTGCCAGCTCACCCCCGTTGCAGGGAAGTGGAGATACGCAGTATTTT. Protein product: CASSPPLQGSGDTQYF. This rearrangement joins TRBV18 to TRBJ2-3; D possibly corresponds to TRBD1 (5 bases). Trimming took off 3 bases at V and 5 bases at J, with 18 bases between the two ends. Germline CDR1 and CDR2: KGHSH and LQKENI. The CDR3 totals 16 residues.

V usage is TRBV2 and J usage is TRBJ2-5; TRBD1 might be the D (6 bases). The germline V and J ends were trimmed by 1 base and 5 bases, with 17 bases remaining between them. This CDR3 is built from 16 residues. Germline loops: CDR1 SNHLY, CDR2 FYNNEI. DNA for the CDR3: TGTGCCAGCAGTGAAGGTCGTTCAGGGGTGGGGGAGACCCAGTACTTC. Its protein product is CASSEGRSGVGETQYF.

This sequence joins TRBV5-1 and TRBJ1-5; 10 bases align to TRBD1. There are 16 residues in the CDR3. Looked up from germline, CDR1 is SGHRS and CDR2 is YFSETQ. V trimming: 0 bases; J trimming: 6 bases; junction bases outside the gene matches: 6. CDR3 sequence reads: CASSLAGTGEGQPQHF. Written as DNA, the CDR3 is TGCGCCAGCAGCTTGGCCGGGACAGGGGAGGGTCAGCCCCAGCATTTT.

This sequence joins TRBV5-5 and TRBJ1-2; TRBD1 matches 7 bases. J lost 2 bases, V lost 0 bases, and 1 base had no gene match. The V gene's germline CDR1 is SGHKS and CDR2 YYEKEE (reference sequence). This CDR3 comprises 14 residues. CDR3 sequence: CASSLAGQNYGYTF. The CDR3 DNA reads TGTGCCAGCAGCTTGGCGGGACAGAACTATGGCTACACCTTC.

The chain joins TRBV6-6 to TRBJ1-4; D uncertain. The CDR3 spans 16 residues. The germline CDR1 and CDR2 sequences are MNHNY and SVGAGI (reference sequence). Trimming removed 5 bases at V and 4 bases at J, with 17 bases between. Here the CDR3 reads CASSPLRFGVNEKLFF. The CDR3 coding sequence is TGTGCCAGCAGTCCTCTAAGGTTCGGGGTTAATGAAAAACTGTTTTTT.

This clone came up once. The rearrangement uses TRBV7-9 and TRBJ1-5, with TRBD1 as a possible D gene (5 bases). Per germline, CDR1 SEHNR and CDR2 FQNEAQ (reference sequence). CDR3 length equals 16 residues. V shed 2 bases and J shed 6 bases, with 17 bases lying between them. DNA of the CDR3: TGTGCCAGCAGCTTAAGAGTGAGGGGACTGGGTCAGCCCCAGCATTTT. Translation gives CASSLRVRGLGQPQHF.

This clone was picked up a small number of times. The gene calls are TRBV5-4 and TRBJ1-1; the D is unclear. V dropped 0 bases and J dropped 4 bases, with 10 bases sitting between them. The CDR3 consists of 14 residues. The germline V gene encodes CDR1 SGHNT and CDR2 YYREEE (reference sequence). The CDR3 nucleotides read TGTGCCAGCAGCTTGGCGGAGGAGTTCACTGAAGCTTTCTTT. Protein sequence: CASSLAEEFTEAFF. Based on the CDR3 plus reference TRBV5-4 and TRBJ1-1, the full variable domain is ETGVTQSPTHLIKTRGQQVTLRCSSQSGHNTVSWYQQALGQGPQFIFQYYREEENGRGNFPPRFSGLQFPNYSSELNVNALELDDSALYLCASSLAEEFTEAFFGQGTRLTVV.